This TCR beta chain is from a study of Graves' ophthalmopathy and Graves' hyperthyroidism. CDR1 is SGHVS and CDR2 is FQNEAQ in the germline V gene. V shed 2 bases, J shed 2 bases, and the junction held 6 bases outside the gene matches. CDR3 length: 15 residues. Amplification from RNA transcripts yielded the TCR beta CDR3 regions. An initial RT-PCR round employing HTBI primers preceded a second-round multiplex PCR. One entry per CDR3 protein, called by TCRdb with MiXCR from the multiplex PCR reads. Here the sample spans 500,000 to 600,000 distinct CDR3 sequences, under 40% being singletons. Notes on the study in general: In predicting ophthalmopathy progression, the model reached about 71% sensitivity and about 73% specificity. Clonotypes were expanded in thyroid at above 0.001 frequency, and most also appeared in blood. Ophthalmopathy cases were distinguished from stable hyperthyroidism by a 13-signature model, reaching 85% to 90% sensitivity and around 77% specificity.

This clonotype was seen at least ten times. Antigen specificity is unknown. This chain links TRBV7-8 with TRBJ2-7; 7 nucleotides align to TRBD1. The receptor was derived from an adult man with Graves' hyperthyroidism. Material for sequencing was peripheral blood or thyroid tissue (not recorded which). The CDR3 here is CASSLLQGPTYEQYF. The CDR3 nucleotides are TGTGCCAGCAGCTTACTACAGGGGCCAACCTACGAGCAGTACTTC.